The TCR beta chain described here comes from a study of cytomegalovirus exposure and HLA in healthy donors. Regarding this clone: The antigen is unknown.

The data were produced by immunoSEQ multiplex PCR, yet TCRdb's version contains in-frame clones alone and is incomplete. The repertoire holds more than 95,000 clones, 89% seen once, with 2% in the top ten. This CDR3 is 14 amino acids long. V lost 4 bases and J lost 6; bases outside the gene matches: 5. CDR1 KGHSH and CDR2 LQKENI come from the germline V gene. Regarding the study as a whole: CMV antigen specificity was confirmed in vitro for three CMV-associated chains.

The TCR originated in a woman aged 18 to 35 in good health and CMV-seronegative. Sequenced material: PBMCs. The J gene is TRBJ1-4, the V gene TRBV18, with 7 bases that match TRBD1. The CDR3 DNA follows: TGTGCCAGCTCACACAGGGGTCTCGATGAAAAACTGTTTTTT. This translates into CASSHRGLDEKLFF.